These T cell receptor beta chains were read from a single sample in a study of T cell responses to AZD1222 COVID-19 vaccine. TCRdb keeps only in-frame clones here, not all; method: immunoSEQ multiplex PCR. This sample yields about 120,000 clones, of which 70% to 90% are seen a single time; less than 10% belongs to the top ten. Sample: peripheral blood, taken on day 0 of AZD1222 vaccination. The receptor set was obtained from an adult in good health. Both conserved end residues are part of each CDR3. A D gene is named only where the DNA matches it firmly. Expanded clones get a size class; other rows say once, few or many, or leave the size out.

cdr3_aa: CASSDSGLAGVGEQFF
cdr3_nt: TGCGCCAGCAGTGATTCGGGACTAGCGGGAGTAGGTGAGCAGTTCTTC
clone_size: .
j_call: TRBJ2-1
v_call: TRBV10-2
d_call: TRBD2

cdr3_aa: CASSEAVTGFQPQHF
cdr3_nt: TGTGCCAGCAGTGAAGCCGTTACAGGGTTTCAGCCCCAGCATTTT
clone_size: .
j_call: TRBJ1-5
v_call: TRBV6-1
d_call: .

cdr3_aa: CASSFDIKGYEQYF
cdr3_nt: TGCGCCAGCAGTTTTGACATAAAGGGCTACGAGCAGTACTTC
clone_size: once
j_call: TRBJ2-7
v_call: TRBV5-1
d_call: .

cdr3_aa: CASQYRTSGGPYEQYF
cdr3_nt: TGTGCCAGCCAATACCGGACTAGCGGGGGACCCTACGAGCAGTACTTC
clone_size: .
j_call: TRBJ2-7
v_call: TRBV27
d_call: TRBD2

cdr3_aa: CATRGQGEMDEQYF
cdr3_nt: TGTGCCACCAGGGGACAGGGTGAGATGGACGAGCAGTACTTC
clone_size: .
j_call: TRBJ2-7
v_call: TRBV24-1
d_call: TRBD1

cdr3_aa: CSAGSYNEQFF
cdr3_nt: TGCAGTGCAGGCTCCTACAATGAGCAGTTCTTC
clone_size: few
j_call: TRBJ2-1
v_call: TRBV20-1
d_call: .

cdr3_aa: CASSREAVAVHEQYF
cdr3_nt: TGTGCCAGCAGCCGGGAGGCAGTAGCGGTCCACGAGCAGTACTTC
clone_size: .
j_call: TRBJ2-7
v_call: TRBV5-5
d_call: TRBD2

cdr3_aa: CASSPQGGVTDTQYF
cdr3_nt: TGTGCCAGCTCACCCCAGGGGGGAGTCACAGATACGCAGTATTTT
clone_size: once
j_call: TRBJ2-3
v_call: TRBV18
d_call: .

cdr3_aa: CASSLRQGTFWEQYF
cdr3_nt: TGTGCCAGCAGCTTGAGGCAGGGGACCTTTTGGGAGCAGTACTTC
clone_size: .
j_call: TRBJ2-7
v_call: TRBV7-3
d_call: .

cdr3_aa: CASSLQGASYEQYF
cdr3_nt: TGTGCCAGCAGCTTACAGGGGGCGTCCTACGAGCAGTACTTC
clone_size: .
j_call: TRBJ2-7
v_call: TRBV7-2
d_call: TRBD1

cdr3_aa: CASSQAGYEQYF
cdr3_nt: TGCGCCAGCAGCCAAGCGGGTTACGAGCAGTACTTC
clone_size: .
j_call: TRBJ2-7
v_call: TRBV4-1
d_call: .

cdr3_aa: CASSEGTEYEAFF
cdr3_nt: TGTGCCAGCAGTGAAGGGACAGAGTATGAAGCTTTCTTT
clone_size: .
j_call: TRBJ1-1
v_call: TRBV25-1
d_call: TRBD1

cdr3_aa: CASSQGDSQQYF
cdr3_nt: TGTGCCAGCAGCCAAGGGGACTCCCAGCAGTACTTC
clone_size: .
j_call: TRBJ2-7
v_call: TRBV3-1/TRBV3-2
d_call: .

cdr3_aa: CASSIGSGPSDYTF
cdr3_nt: TGTGCCAGTAGTATAGGCTCCGGGCCAAGTGACTACACCTTC
clone_size: .
j_call: TRBJ1-2
v_call: TRBV19
d_call: .

cdr3_aa: CASSPTASGNTIYF
cdr3_nt: TGTGCCAGTAGTCCAACAGCCTCTGGAAACACCATATATTTT
clone_size: .
j_call: TRBJ1-3
v_call: TRBV19
d_call: .

cdr3_aa: CASSQASGSTDTQYF
cdr3_nt: TGTGCCAGCAGCCAAGCTAGCGGTAGCACAGATACGCAGTATTTT
clone_size: .
j_call: TRBJ2-3
v_call: TRBV4-2
d_call: TRBD2

cdr3_aa: CSVVGAGAGETQYF
cdr3_nt: TGCAGCGTTGTCGGAGCGGGAGCCGGGGAGACCCAGTACTTC
clone_size: .
j_call: TRBJ2-5
v_call: TRBV29-1
d_call: TRBD2

cdr3_aa: CASSWTSYEQYF
cdr3_nt: TGTGCCAGCAGTTGGACGTCCTACGAGCAGTACTTC
clone_size: .
j_call: TRBJ2-7
v_call: TRBV12-3/TRBV12-4
d_call: .

cdr3_aa: CAIPSGGRSYEQYF
cdr3_nt: TGTGCCATCCCTTCCGGCGGGCGCTCCTACGAGCAGTACTTC
clone_size: .
j_call: TRBJ2-7
v_call: TRBV10-3
d_call: .

cdr3_aa: CASSYELGVSYEQYF
cdr3_nt: TGTGCCAGCAGTTACGAGTTGGGGGTCTCCTACGAGCAGTACTTC
clone_size: .
j_call: TRBJ2-7
v_call: TRBV6-5
d_call: .

cdr3_aa: CASLMNSNQPQHF
cdr3_nt: TGTGCCAGCTTAATGAATAGCAATCAGCCCCAGCATTTT
clone_size: .
j_call: TRBJ1-5
v_call: TRBV6-5
d_call: .

cdr3_aa: CASSSGGGSTDTQYF
cdr3_nt: TGTGCCAGCAGTTCCGGCGGGGGAAGCACAGATACGCAGTATTTT
clone_size: .
j_call: TRBJ2-3
v_call: TRBV6-2/TRBV6-3
d_call: TRBD2

cdr3_aa: CASKMTVNTEAFF
cdr3_nt: TGTGCCAGCAAAATGACAGTGAACACTGAAGCTTTCTTT
clone_size: .
j_call: TRBJ1-1
v_call: TRBV6-5
d_call: .

cdr3_aa: CAWTRGDHEQYF
cdr3_nt: TGTGCCTGGACCCGGGGGGACCACGAGCAGTACTTC
clone_size: .
j_call: TRBJ2-7
v_call: TRBV30
d_call: TRBD2

cdr3_aa: CASSQDPSQYQETQYF
cdr3_nt: TGTGCCAGCAGCCAAGATCCCTCTCAGTACCAAGAGACCCAGTACTTC
clone_size: .
j_call: TRBJ2-5
v_call: TRBV3-1/TRBV3-2
d_call: .

cdr3_aa: CASSPSGTGEGGYTF
cdr3_nt: TGTGCCAGCAGCCCCTCGGGGACAGGGGAAGGAGGCTACACCTTC
clone_size: .
j_call: TRBJ1-2
v_call: TRBV7-9
d_call: TRBD1

cdr3_aa: CASSQDLGSYGYTF
cdr3_nt: TGCGCCAGCAGCCAAGACCTGGGATCCTATGGCTACACCTTC
clone_size: .
j_call: TRBJ1-2
v_call: TRBV4-3
d_call: .

cdr3_aa: CSVADRSGNTIYF
cdr3_nt: TGCAGCGTGGCCGACAGGTCTGGAAACACCATATATTTT
clone_size: .
j_call: TRBJ1-3
v_call: TRBV29-1
d_call: .

cdr3_aa: CASSGGTASSYEQYF
cdr3_nt: TGTGCCAGCAGCGGGGGGACTGCTAGCTCCTACGAGCAGTACTTC
clone_size: .
j_call: TRBJ2-7
v_call: TRBV5-6
d_call: .

cdr3_aa: CASSQERSEGIGNTIYF
cdr3_nt: TGTGCCAGCAGCCAAGAACGGTCTGAGGGAATTGGAAACACCATATATTTT
clone_size: once
j_call: TRBJ1-3
v_call: TRBV3-1/TRBV3-2
d_call: .

cdr3_aa: CASSPPAGGNTIYF
cdr3_nt: TGTGCCAGCTCACCACCGGCAGGGGGAAACACCATATATTTT
clone_size: .
j_call: TRBJ1-3
v_call: TRBV18
d_call: .

cdr3_aa: CASTPERDNLYEQYF
cdr3_nt: TGTGCCAGCACTCCGGAGAGGGACAACCTCTACGAGCAGTACTTC
clone_size: once
j_call: TRBJ2-7
v_call: TRBV4-2
d_call: .

cdr3_aa: CASSLDYPGEVYEQYF
cdr3_nt: TGTGCCAGCAGCTTAGATTATCCAGGAGAAGTCTACGAGCAGTACTTC
clone_size: .
j_call: TRBJ2-7
v_call: TRBV11-3
d_call: .

cdr3_aa: CASSVGLAGIANTGELFF
cdr3_nt: TGTGCCAGCAGCGTAGGACTAGCGGGGATCGCGAACACCGGGGAGCTGTTTTTT
clone_size: .
j_call: TRBJ2-2
v_call: TRBV9
d_call: TRBD2

cdr3_aa: CASGRQGYALRDGYTF
cdr3_nt: TGCGCCAGCGGAAGACAGGGTTATGCCCTACGTGATGGCTACACCTTC
clone_size: .
j_call: TRBJ1-2
v_call: TRBV5-1
d_call: TRBD1

cdr3_aa: CASSRSGQGDLRNEQYF
cdr3_nt: TGTGCCAGCAGCCGATCTGGACAGGGGGACCTTCGGAACGAGCAGTACTTC
clone_size: .
j_call: TRBJ2-7
v_call: TRBV14
d_call: TRBD1

cdr3_aa: CATSDSGTSGGAYEQYF
cdr3_nt: TGTGCCACCAGTGATTCCGGGACTAGCGGGGGAGCCTACGAGCAGTACTTC
clone_size: .
j_call: TRBJ2-7
v_call: TRBV24-1
d_call: TRBD2

cdr3_aa: CASSTDGANEKLFF
cdr3_nt: TGTGCCAGCAGTACAGACGGAGCAAATGAAAAACTGTTTTTT
clone_size: few
j_call: TRBJ1-4
v_call: TRBV6-2/TRBV6-3
d_call: .

cdr3_aa: CASTPNGGNSPLHF
cdr3_nt: TGTGCCAGCACCCCCAACGGAGGAAATTCACCCCTCCACTTT
clone_size: .
j_call: TRBJ1-6
v_call: TRBV9
d_call: .

cdr3_aa: CASSLGRQETQYF
cdr3_nt: TGTGCCAGCAGCTTGGGGAGGCAAGAGACCCAGTACTTC
clone_size: few
j_call: TRBJ2-5
v_call: TRBV5-6
d_call: .

cdr3_aa: CASSQESGPGTDTQYF
cdr3_nt: TGTGCCAGCAGCCAGGAATCGGGCCCGGGAACAGATACGCAGTATTTT
clone_size: .
j_call: TRBJ2-3
v_call: TRBV4-2
d_call: .

cdr3_aa: CAIQGGNEKLFF
cdr3_nt: TGTGCAATACAGGGGGGGAATGAAAAACTGTTTTTT
clone_size: .
j_call: TRBJ1-4
v_call: TRBV30
d_call: TRBD1

cdr3_aa: CAWSLQPSYEQYF
cdr3_nt: TGTGCCTGGAGTCTACAGCCATCCTACGAGCAGTACTTC
clone_size: .
j_call: TRBJ2-7
v_call: TRBV30
d_call: .

cdr3_aa: CASSQVAGTEAFF
cdr3_nt: TGTGCCAGCAGCCAAGTAGCGGGGACTGAAGCTTTCTTT
clone_size: .
j_call: TRBJ1-1
v_call: TRBV3-1/TRBV3-2
d_call: .

cdr3_aa: CASSQGMTGRRGYTF
cdr3_nt: TGCGCCAGCAGCCAAGGCATGACAGGGCGGCGTGGCTACACCTTC
clone_size: .
j_call: TRBJ1-2
v_call: TRBV4-3
d_call: TRBD1